This T cell receptor (beta chain) was sequenced in a study of human T cells and chemical hapten exposure. Specified time point: patch test 1, 2 weeks after DPC sensitization. Specified treatment: therapeutic diphenylcyclopropenone sensitization with weekly scalp DPC. Each CDR3 protein gets one entry after TCRdb re-called the RACE reads with MiXCR. The sample holds some 79,000 distinct CDR3 sequences, around 7% seen once. This clonotype was counted many times. This sequence originates from a woman aged 25 to 39 with alopecia areata. Some clones in this sample may be carry-over from other donors' samples. Sample: whole blood, taken in connection with sensitization to the hapten diphenylcyclopropenone (DPC).

The CDR3 DNA is TGTGCCAGCAGCTTAAGGGGAGGACAGAGATTCAGAGCTAACTATGGCTACACCTTC. As protein: CASSLRGGQRFRANYGYTF. J is TRBJ1-2 and V is TRBV13; possible D gene TRBD1, 6 bases. With 2 bases removed from V and 0 bases from J, the gap between germline ends came to 22 bases. CDR1 is PRHDT and CDR2 is FYEKMQ in the germline V gene (reference sequence). The CDR3 runs to 19 residues.